A single sample gave rise to the 14 T cell receptor beta chains below, sequenced in a study of T-cell memory formation after mild COVID-19. TCRdb independently ran MiXCR on the 5' RACE reads; one entry per CDR3 protein. Of 240,000 or so distinct CDR3 sequences listed, 7.5% to 10% are singletons. The sample was PBMCs or a T cell subset sorted from them (not recorded which). The origin of the receptors is a man aged 18 to 30 who had mild COVID-19 (a few samples of this study predate the infection). Cell type and time point are not known.

This clonotype was counted only a few times. The rearrangement joins TRBV6-1 to TRBJ1-4; tentatively, D is TRBD1 (6 bases). Germline V gene data show CDR1 as MNHNS and CDR2 as SASEGT. With 5 bases removed from V and 0 bases from J, the gap between germline ends came to 13 bases. CDR3 size: 16 residues. The CDR3 reads CASSPRTDATNEKLFF. CDR3 coding DNA: TGTGCCAGCAGTCCCAGGACAGACGCAACTAATGAAAAACTGTTTTTT.

This clonotype appeared many times. This chain connects TRBV5-4 to TRBJ2-1, with 9 nucleotides matching TRBD1. This CDR3 comprises 15 residues. The V and J ends lost 4 bases and 1 base, in that order; junction bases with no gene match: 3. Germline V CDR1 and CDR2: SGHNT, YYREEE (reference sequence). The DNA for the CDR3 is TGTGCCAGCAGCCTGGGACAGGGTTCCTACAATGAGCAGTTCTTC. Encoded protein: CASSLGQGSYNEQFF.

V usage is TRBV6-5 and J usage is TRBJ1-1, with 7 bases identical to TRBD1. This CDR3 comprises 14 residues. V dropped 5 bases and J dropped 4; count of bases not matched to a gene: 7. Germline V lookup: CDR1 MNHEY, CDR2 SVGAGI. CDR3 in DNA: TGTGCCAGCAGTCTAACAGGGGTGGGCACTGAAGCTTTCTTT. This sequence encodes CASSLTGVGTEAFF.

Only a few counts were recorded for this clonotype. V and J are TRBV9 and TRBJ2-3, with D possibly matching TRBD2 (6 bases). The CDR3 is 15 amino acids. Trimming took off 0 bases at V and 1 base at J, with 9 bases between the two ends. Per the germline V gene, CDR1 is SGDLS and CDR2 is YYNGEE. This CDR3 is CASSVDPGGTDTQYF. CDR3 nucleotides: TGTGCCAGCAGCGTAGATCCGGGGGGCACAGATACGCAGTATTTT.

The chain joins TRBV18 to TRBJ2-5; no reliable D call. The germline V and J ends were trimmed by 6 bases and 5 bases, with 16 bases remaining between them. Germline V gene lookup returns CDR1 KGHSH and CDR2 LQKENI. This CDR3 is built from 14 residues. CDR3 loop: CASSLGQPRETQYF. The DNA for the CDR3 is TGTGCCAGCTCTCTAGGTCAACCGCGGGAGACCCAGTACTTC.

The CDR3 sequence is CASSYSTGANSPLHF. The DNA of the CDR3 is TGTGCCAGCAGTTACTCTACAGGGGCCAATTCACCCCTCCACTTT. The chain links TRBV6-5 to TRBJ1-6, with TRBD1 matching 7 bases. Germline V gene lookup returns CDR1 MNHEY and CDR2 SVGAGI. The trim removed 0 bases at V and 7 bases at J, leaving 3 bases unmatched. The CDR3 runs to 15 residues.

Only a few counts were recorded for this clonotype. This chain connects TRBV20-1 to TRBJ2-5; 7 bases match TRBD1. The CDR3 contains 14 residues. The J segment lost 4 bases and the V segment lost 3 bases, leaving 8 bases of the junction unmatched. Germline V gene lookup returns CDR1 DFQATT and CDR2 SNEGSKA (reference sequence). The CDR3 here is CSARSGTAAETQYF. DNA for the CDR3: TGCAGTGCTAGGTCTGGGACAGCGGCAGAGACCCAGTACTTC.

This clonotype has just a few counts. The V gene is TRBV7-9, the J gene TRBJ2-6; no clear D. The germline gives CDR1 SEHNR, CDR2 FQNEAQ (reference sequence). Trimming left V 5 bases short and J 0 bases short, with 14 bases between. This CDR3 comprises 17 residues. Here the CDR3 reads CASSPIGRLSGANVLTF. Written as DNA, the CDR3 is TGTGCCAGCAGCCCGATCGGACGGCTCTCTGGGGCCAACGTCCTGACTTTC.

This clonotype was counted a few times. The rearrangement links TRBV20-1 to TRBJ1-3, with D unresolved. In germline, CDR1 is DFQATT, CDR2 SNEGSKA (reference sequence). This CDR3 contains 12 residues. The ends were cut back, 7 bases at V and 3 bases at J, with 10 bases in the middle. The CDR3 sequence is CSGTERGNTIYF. As DNA, the CDR3 is TGCAGTGGAACAGAACGTGGAAACACCATATATTTT.

The chain combines TRBV29-1 with TRBJ2-3, with D possibly matching TRBD2 (6 bases). The CDR3 extends over 14 amino acids. Germline loops: CDR1 SQVTM, CDR2 ANQGSEA. V gave up 7 bases and J gave up 4 bases, with 18 bases separating them. The CDR3 nucleotides are TGCAGCGCCCGACGGGGACTCAATCCAGATACGCAGTATTTT. This gives the protein CSARRGLNPDTQYF.

This clonotype was seen repeatedly, ten times or more. The chain carries TRBV5-1 and TRBJ1-2, with D maybe TRBD1 (6 bases). The CDR3 runs 15 residues. The V and J ends lost 4 bases and 3 bases respectively, with 16 bases between them. Germline values: CDR1 SGHRS, CDR2 YFSETQ. Here the CDR3 reads CASSTAGQTHYGYTF. The CDR3 coding sequence is TGCGCCAGCAGCACCGCAGGACAGACCCACTATGGCTACACCTTC.

The chain combines TRBV9 with TRBJ2-1, with a tentative D call TRBD1 (6 bases). Trimming stripped 0 bases from V and 0 bases from J, with 7 bases between. Germline-derived CDR1 and CDR2 are SGDLS and YYNGEE. The CDR3 is made up of 15 amino acids. CDR3 loop: CASSVEGDSYNEQFF. CDR3 DNA: TGTGCCAGCAGCGTAGAGGGGGACTCCTACAATGAGCAGTTCTTC.

The J gene is TRBJ1-1, the V gene TRBV7-3; no clear D. CDR1 and CDR2 (germline): SGHTA, FQGTGA. CDR3 length: 16 residues. V shed 2 bases and J shed 0 bases, with 13 bases lying between them. The DNA for the CDR3 is TGTGCCAGCAGCTTAGACACAAATAGTATGAACACTGAAGCTTTCTTT. This gives the protein CASSLDTNSMNTEAFF. Complete variable domain (other parts from reference TRBV7-3 and TRBJ1-1): GAGVSQTPSNKVTEKGKYVELRCDPISGHTALYWYRQSLGQGPEFLIYFQGTGAADDSGLPNDRFFAVRPEGSVSTLKIQRTERGDSAVYLCASSLDTNSMNTEAFFGQGTRLTVV.

This clonotype has more than one count but fewer than ten. CDR3 bases: TGTGCCAGCAGCCAGGTTACGGGGGGCCAAGCTTTCTTT. It encodes CASSQVTGGQAFF. V is TRBV7-3 and J is TRBJ1-1; D possibly corresponds to TRBD1 (6 bases). Trimming stripped 5 bases from V and 9 bases from J, with 16 bases between. Germline CDR1 reads SGHTA; CDR2 reads FQGTGA. CDR3 size: 13 residues.